The TCR beta chain under discussion was sequenced for a study of CD8 T cells in Susac syndrome. Reverse transcription of roughly 0.45 to 1 ug RNA used random hexamers. The immunoSEQ assay covered 54 Vbeta and 13 Jbeta segments for CDR3. MiXCR, run by TCRdb on the immunoSEQ multiplex PCR reads, gives a single entry per CDR3 protein. The sample contains around 140,000 distinct CDR3 sequences, 95% of which appear only once. As concerns this clonotype: Antigen: not known.

Germline CDR1 LGHDT, CDR2 YNNKEL (reference sequence). The V end lost 1 base, the J end lost 4 bases, and 8 bases lay between the germline ends. The CDR3 length is 15 residues. Regarding the study as a whole: Clonal expansion was not seen in any Susac syndrome CD4+ T cell repertoire. It was acknowledged in the study that its TCR sequencing and HLA analysis involved a relatively small number of individuals.

This chain links TRBV3-1 with TRBJ2-6; D unresolved. Sequences were obtained from CD4+ T cells from PBMCs. This TCR was sampled from a human donor with Susac syndrome. DNA of the CDR3: TGTGCCAGCAGCCAAGCGCTAGTCGGGGCCAACGTCCTGACTTTC. Its protein product is CASSQALVGANVLTF.